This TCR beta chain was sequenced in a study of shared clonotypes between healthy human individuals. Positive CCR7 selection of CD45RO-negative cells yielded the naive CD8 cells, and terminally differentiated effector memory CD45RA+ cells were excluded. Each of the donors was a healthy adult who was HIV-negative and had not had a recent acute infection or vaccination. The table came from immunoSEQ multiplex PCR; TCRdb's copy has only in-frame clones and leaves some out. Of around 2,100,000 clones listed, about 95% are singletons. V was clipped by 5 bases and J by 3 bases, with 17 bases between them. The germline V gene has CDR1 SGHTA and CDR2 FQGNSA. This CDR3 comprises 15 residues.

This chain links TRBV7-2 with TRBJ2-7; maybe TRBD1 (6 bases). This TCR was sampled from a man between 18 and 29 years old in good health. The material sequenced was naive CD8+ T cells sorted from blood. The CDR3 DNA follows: TGTGCCAGCAGCCTCTACAGGGTACCTATCTACGAGCAGTACTTC. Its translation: CASSLYRVPIYEQYF. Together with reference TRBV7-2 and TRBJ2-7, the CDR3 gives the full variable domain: GAGVSQSPSNKVTEKGKDVELRCDPISGHTALYWYRQSLGQGLEFLIYFQGNSAPDKSGLPSDRFSAERTGGSVSTLTIQRTQQEDSAVYLCASSLYRVPIYEQYFGPGTRLTVT.